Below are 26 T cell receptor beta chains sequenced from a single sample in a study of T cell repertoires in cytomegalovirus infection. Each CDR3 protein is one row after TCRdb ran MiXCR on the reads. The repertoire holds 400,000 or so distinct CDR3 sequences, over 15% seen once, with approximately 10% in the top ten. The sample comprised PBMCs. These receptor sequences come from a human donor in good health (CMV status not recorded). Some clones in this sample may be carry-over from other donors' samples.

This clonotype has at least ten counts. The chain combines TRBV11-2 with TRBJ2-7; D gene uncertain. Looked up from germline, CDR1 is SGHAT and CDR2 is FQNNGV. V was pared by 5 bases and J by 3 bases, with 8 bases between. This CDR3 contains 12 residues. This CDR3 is CASSRAYYEQYF. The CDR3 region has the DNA TGTGCCAGCAGCCGAGCCTACTACGAGCAGTACTTC.

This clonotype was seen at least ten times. The CDR3: CASSLQGERTEAFF. The CDR3 nucleotides read TGTGCCAGCAGCTTACAGGGGGAGAGGACTGAAGCTTTCTTT. The chain is built from TRBV7-2 and TRBJ1-1, with 7 positions matching TRBD1. The CDR3 extends over 14 amino acids. Germline values: CDR1 SGHTA, CDR2 FQGNSA. V trimming: 2 bases; J trimming: 5 bases; junction bases outside the gene matches: 5.

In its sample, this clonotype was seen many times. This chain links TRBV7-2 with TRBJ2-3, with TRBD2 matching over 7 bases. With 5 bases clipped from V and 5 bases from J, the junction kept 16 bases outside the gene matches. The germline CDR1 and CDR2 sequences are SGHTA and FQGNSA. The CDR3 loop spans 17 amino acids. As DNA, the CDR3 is TGTGCCAGCAGCAATAACCACCCCCTAGCGGCGGGAGATACGCAGTATTTT. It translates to CASSNNHPLAAGDTQYF. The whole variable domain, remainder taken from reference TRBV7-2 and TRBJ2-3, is GAGVSQSPSNKVTEKGKDVELRCDPISGHTALYWYRQSLGQGLEFLIYFQGNSAPDKSGLPSDRFSAERTGGSVSTLTIQRTQQEDSAVYLCASSNNHPLAAGDTQYFGPGTRLTVL.

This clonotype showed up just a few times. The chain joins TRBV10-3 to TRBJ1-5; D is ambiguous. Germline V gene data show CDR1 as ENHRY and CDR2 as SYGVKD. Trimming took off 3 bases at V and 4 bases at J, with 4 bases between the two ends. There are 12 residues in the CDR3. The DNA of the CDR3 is TGTGCCATCAGTGACACGAATCAGCCCCAGCATTTT. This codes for CAISDTNQPQHF.

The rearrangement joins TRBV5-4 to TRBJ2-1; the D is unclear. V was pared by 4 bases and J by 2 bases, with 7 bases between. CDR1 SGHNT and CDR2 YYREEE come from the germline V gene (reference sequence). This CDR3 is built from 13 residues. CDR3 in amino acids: CASSPAAYNEQFF. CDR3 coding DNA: TGTGCCAGCAGCCCCGCTGCCTACAATGAGCAGTTCTTC. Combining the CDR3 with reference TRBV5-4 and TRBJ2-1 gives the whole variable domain ETGVTQSPTHLIKTRGQQVTLRCSSQSGHNTVSWYQQALGQGPQFIFQYYREEENGRGNFPPRFSGLQFPNYSSELNVNALELDDSALYLCASSPAAYNEQFFGPGTRLTVL.

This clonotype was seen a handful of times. In DNA form, the CDR3 reads TGTGCCAGCAGCCCCTCCGGGGGGGCCGGCGGGGAGCTGTTTTTT. The encoded protein is CASSPSGGAGGELFF. The V call is TRBV7-9, the J call TRBJ2-2; 8 bases are shared with TRBD2. Germline-derived CDR1 and CDR2 are SEHNR and FQNEAQ (reference sequence). V shed 5 bases, J shed 7 bases, and the junction held 9 bases outside the gene matches. The CDR3 has 15 amino acids.

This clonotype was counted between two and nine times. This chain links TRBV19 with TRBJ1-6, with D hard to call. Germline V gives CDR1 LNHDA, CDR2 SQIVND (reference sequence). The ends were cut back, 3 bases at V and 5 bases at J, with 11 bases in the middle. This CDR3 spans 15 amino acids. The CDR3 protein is CASSMEWHNNSPLHF. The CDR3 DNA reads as TGTGCCAGTAGTATGGAGTGGCATAATAATTCACCCCTCCACTTT. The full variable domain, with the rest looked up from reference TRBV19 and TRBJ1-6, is DGGITQSPKYLFRKEGQNVTLSCEQNLNHDAMYWYRQDPGQGLRLIYYSQIVNDFQKGDIAEGYSVSREKKESFPLTVTSAQKNPTAFYLCASSMEWHNNSPLHFGNGTRLTVT.

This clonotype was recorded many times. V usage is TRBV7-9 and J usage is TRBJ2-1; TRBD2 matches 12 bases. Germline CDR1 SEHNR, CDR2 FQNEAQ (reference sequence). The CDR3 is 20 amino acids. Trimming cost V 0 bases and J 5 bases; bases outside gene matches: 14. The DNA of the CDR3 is TGTGCCAGCAGCTTAGCGAGAGGGCTAGCGGGAGGGCCGATCCACAATGAGCAGTTCTTC. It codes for CASSLARGLAGGPIHNEQFF.

CDR3: CASSSERAGGQETQYF. Here the CDR3 DNA reads TGCGCCAGCAGCTCCGAACGGGCGGGGGGCCAAGAGACCCAGTACTTC. The J gene is TRBJ2-5, the V gene TRBV5-1; TRBD2 aligns across 8 bases. The CDR3 extends over 16 amino acids. V trimming: 3 bases; J trimming: 1 base; junction bases outside the gene matches: 8. Germline V gene sequence: CDR1 SGHRS, CDR2 YFSETQ.

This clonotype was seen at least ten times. The CDR3 sequence is CASSHGLAGNYEQYF. The CDR3 nucleotides read TGTGCCAGCAGCCACGGACTAGCGGGGAACTACGAGCAGTACTTC. The V call is TRBV7-8, the J call TRBJ2-7, with 12 bases identical to TRBD2. The V segment lost 5 bases and the J segment 3 bases; nucleotides outside the gene matches: 5. Germline loops: CDR1 SGHVS, CDR2 FQNEAQ. The CDR3 has 15 amino acids.

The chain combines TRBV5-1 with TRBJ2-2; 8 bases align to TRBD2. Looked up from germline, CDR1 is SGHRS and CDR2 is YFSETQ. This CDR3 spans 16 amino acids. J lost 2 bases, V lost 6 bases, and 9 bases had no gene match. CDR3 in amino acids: CASTGSGGVNTGELFF. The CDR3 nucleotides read TGCGCCAGCACCGGATCGGGAGGGGTTAACACCGGGGAGCTGTTTTTT.

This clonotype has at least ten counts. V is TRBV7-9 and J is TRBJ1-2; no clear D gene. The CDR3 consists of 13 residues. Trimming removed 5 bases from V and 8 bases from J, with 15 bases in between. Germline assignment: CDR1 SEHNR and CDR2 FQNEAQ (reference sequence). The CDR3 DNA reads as TGTGCCAGCAGCACACCGGGCCTCCGGGGCTACACCTTC. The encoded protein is CASSTPGLRGYTF.

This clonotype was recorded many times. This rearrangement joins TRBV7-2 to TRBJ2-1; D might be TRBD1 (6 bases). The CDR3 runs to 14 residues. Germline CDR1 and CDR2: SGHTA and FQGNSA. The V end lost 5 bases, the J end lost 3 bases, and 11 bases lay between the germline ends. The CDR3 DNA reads TGTGCCAGCAGCGTGGACAGATTCTACAATGAGCAGTTCTTC. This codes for CASSVDRFYNEQFF.

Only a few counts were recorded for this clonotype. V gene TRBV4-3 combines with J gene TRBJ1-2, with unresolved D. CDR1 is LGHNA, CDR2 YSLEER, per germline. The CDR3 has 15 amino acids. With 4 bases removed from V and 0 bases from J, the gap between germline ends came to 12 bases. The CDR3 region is CASSRGPTSNYGYTF. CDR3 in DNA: TGCGCCAGCAGCCGGGGTCCTACGTCTAACTATGGCTACACCTTC.

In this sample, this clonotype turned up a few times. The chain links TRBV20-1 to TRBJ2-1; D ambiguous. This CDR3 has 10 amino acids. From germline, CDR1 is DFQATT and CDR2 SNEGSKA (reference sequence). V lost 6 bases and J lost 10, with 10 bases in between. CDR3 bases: TGCAGTGCCGCGACTTACGAGCAGTTCTTC. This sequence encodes CSAATYEQFF.

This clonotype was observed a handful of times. The CDR3 protein is CASSKDSLETQYF. CDR3 DNA sequence: TGTGCCAGCAGTAAGGACAGTTTGGAGACCCAGTACTTC. The rearrangement uses TRBV6-1 and TRBJ2-5; TRBD1 might be the D (6 bases). The CDR3 has 13 residues. V lost 5 bases to trimming and J lost 5 bases, with 12 bases between them. Germline-derived CDR1 and CDR2 are MNHNS and SASEGT.

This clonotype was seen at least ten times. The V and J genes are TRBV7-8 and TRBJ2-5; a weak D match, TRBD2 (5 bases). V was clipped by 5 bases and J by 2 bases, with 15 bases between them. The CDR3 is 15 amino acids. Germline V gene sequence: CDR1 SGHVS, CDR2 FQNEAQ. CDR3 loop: CASSTGLNVQETQYF. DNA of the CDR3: TGTGCCAGCAGCACCGGACTGAACGTTCAAGAGACCCAGTACTTC.

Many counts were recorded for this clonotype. CDR3 amino acids: CASGQGYGYTF. The CDR3 DNA follows: TGTGCCAGCGGACAGGGGTATGGCTACACCTTC. This chain links TRBV12-3 or TRBV12-4 with TRBJ1-2; 9 bases agree with TRBD1. Trimming at V came to 8 bases and at J to 5 bases, leaving 0 bases not matched to a gene. The CDR3 runs 11 residues.

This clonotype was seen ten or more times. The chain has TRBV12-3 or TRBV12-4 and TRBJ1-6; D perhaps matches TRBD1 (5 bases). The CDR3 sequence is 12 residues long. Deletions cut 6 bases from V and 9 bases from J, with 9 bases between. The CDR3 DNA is TGTGCCAGCAGGCAGGGAGGTTCACCCCTCCACTTT. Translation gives CASRQGGSPLHF.

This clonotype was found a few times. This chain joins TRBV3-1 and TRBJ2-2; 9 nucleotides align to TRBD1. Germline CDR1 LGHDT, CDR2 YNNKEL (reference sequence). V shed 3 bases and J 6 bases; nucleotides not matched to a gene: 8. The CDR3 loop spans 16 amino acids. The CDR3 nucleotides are TGTGCCAGCAGCCATACAGGGGGCGCGTCGGCCGGGGAGCTGTTTTTT. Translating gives CASSHTGGASAGELFF.

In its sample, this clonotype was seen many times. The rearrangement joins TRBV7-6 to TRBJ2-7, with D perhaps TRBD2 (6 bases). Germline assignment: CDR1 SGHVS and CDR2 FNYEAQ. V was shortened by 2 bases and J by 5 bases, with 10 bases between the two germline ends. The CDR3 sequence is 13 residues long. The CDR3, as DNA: TGTGCCAGCAGCTTAAGCGCTAGCGACGAGCAGTACTTC. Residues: CASSLSASDEQYF.

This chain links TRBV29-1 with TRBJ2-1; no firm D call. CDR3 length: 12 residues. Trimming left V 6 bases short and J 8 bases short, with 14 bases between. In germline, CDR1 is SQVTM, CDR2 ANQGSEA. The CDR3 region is CSVNYPRDEQFF. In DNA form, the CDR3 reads TGCAGCGTGAACTACCCTAGGGATGAGCAGTTCTTC.

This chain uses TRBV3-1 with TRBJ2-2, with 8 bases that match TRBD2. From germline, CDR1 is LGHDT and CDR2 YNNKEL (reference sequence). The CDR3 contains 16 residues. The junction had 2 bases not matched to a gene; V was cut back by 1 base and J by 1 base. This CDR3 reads CASSQAAGVNTGELFF. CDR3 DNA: TGTGCCAGCAGCCAAGCAGCGGGGGTGAACACCGGGGAGCTGTTTTTT.

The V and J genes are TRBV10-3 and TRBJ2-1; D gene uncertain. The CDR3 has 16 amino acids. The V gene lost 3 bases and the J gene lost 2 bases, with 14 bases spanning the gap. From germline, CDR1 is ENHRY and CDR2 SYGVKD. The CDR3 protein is CAISEPRAGAYNEQFF. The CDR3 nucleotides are TGTGCCATCAGTGAACCCCGCGCAGGTGCCTACAATGAGCAGTTCTTC.

CDR3 in amino acids: CASSPQQDTQYF. In nucleotides, the CDR3 is TGTGCCAGCAGTCCCCAACAAGATACGCAGTATTTT. The J gene is TRBJ2-3, the V gene TRBV6-6, with no clear D. V lost 5 bases and J lost 5, with 8 bases in between. The CDR3 loop spans 12 amino acids. CDR1 and CDR2 from the germline V gene are MNHNY and SVGAGI (reference sequence).

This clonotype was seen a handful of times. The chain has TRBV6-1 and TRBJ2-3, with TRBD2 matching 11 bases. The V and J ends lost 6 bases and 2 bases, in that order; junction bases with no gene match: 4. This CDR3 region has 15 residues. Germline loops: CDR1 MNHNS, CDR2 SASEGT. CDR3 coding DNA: TGTGCCAGCAGCACGGGACTAGCGGTCACAGATACGCAGTATTTT. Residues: CASSTGLAVTDTQYF.